This T cell receptor beta chain was sequenced for a study of CD8 T cells in Susac syndrome. This CDR3 has 14 residues. The junction had 10 bases not matched to a gene; V was cut back by 6 bases and J by 2 bases. The germline V gene encodes CDR1 DFQATT and CDR2 SNEGSKA (reference sequence). When the RNA was reverse transcribed, random hexamers were used with an input of roughly 0.45 to 1 ug. TCRdb fed the immunoSEQ multiplex PCR reads into MiXCR, producing one record per CDR3 protein. Altogether hundreds of thousands of distinct CDR3 sequences are present, 85% to 95% being singletons, with the ten largest covering 0.082%.

The source of this sequence is a human donor with multiple sclerosis. The sample consisted of CD4+ T cells from PBMCs. The chain carries TRBV20-1 and TRBJ2-7, with TRBD1 matching 7 bases. This CDR3 is CSAALSTGTYEQYV. CDR3 coding DNA: TGCAGTGCCGCCCTTTCGACAGGGACCTACGAGCAGTACGTC.